This is a list of T cell receptor beta chains from one sample in a study of cytomegalovirus exposure and HLA in healthy donors. The assay was immunoSEQ multiplex PCR, and TCRdb's table has in-frame clones only and misses some. The data contain roughly 310,000 clones, roughly 90% of them singletons. Input material: PBMCs. Every receptor here comes from a man aged 25-45 years in good health and CMV-seronegative. Each CDR3 is given with its conserved first and last residue. The order of the fields is clone size, J gene, D gene, CDR3 length, V gene, CDR3 protein, CDR3 DNA. D genes are given only for firm matches. A clone size is listed for some rows: how often the clone was seen (once, few, many), or a class if it is expanded.

once,TRBJ1-2,TRBD1,15,TRBV6-1,CASSCIGQGCYGYTF,TGTGCCAGCAGCTGCATTGGACAGGGGTGCTATGGCTACACCTTC
NA,TRBJ1-1,NA,14,TRBV5-6,CASSLEQSNTEAFF,TGTGCCAGCAGCTTAGAACAGTCTAACACTGAAGCTTTCTTT
NA,TRBJ2-1,TRBD2,15,TRBV19,CASGILAGGYNEQFF,TGTGCCAGTGGGATTCTAGCGGGGGGCTACAATGAGCAGTTCTTC
NA,TRBJ1-5,TRBD1,15,TRBV6-5,CASRKDRATSAPQHF,TGTGCCAGCAGAAAGGACAGGGCTACAAGCGCGCCCCAGCATTTT
NA,TRBJ1-1,TRBD1,15,TRBV18,CASSPPNRGDTEAFF,TGTGCCAGCTCACCACCGAACAGGGGGGACACTGAAGCTTTCTTT
NA,TRBJ2-7,NA,14,TRBV19,CASSITGGGYEQYF,TGTGCCAGTAGTATTACAGGGGGGGGCTACGAGCAGTACTTC
NA,TRBJ2-3,NA,15,TRBV4-1,CASSQNRGRADTQYF,TGCGCCAGCAGCCAAAATAGGGGAAGGGCAGATACGCAGTATTTT
NA,TRBJ1-3,NA,14,TRBV18,CASSTTGSGNTIYF,TGTGCCAGCTCTACCACGGGCTCTGGAAACACCATATATTTT
NA,TRBJ2-2,TRBD2,16,TRBV27,CASSSQRGGGAGELFF,TGTGCCAGCAGTTCCCAGCGGGGGGGCGGGGCCGGGGAGCTGTTTTTT
few,TRBJ2-7,NA,11,TRBV7-9,CASSSSGLLRF,TGTGCCAGCAGCTCCTCCGGACTCCTTCGCTTC
NA,TRBJ2-1,TRBD2,17,TRBV5-6,CASSWASGGAEWNEQFF,TGTGCCAGCAGCTGGGCTAGCGGGGGGGCGGAGTGGAATGAGCAGTTCTTC
NA,TRBJ2-1,NA,15,TRBV19,CASSMSRGGWDEQFF,TGTGCCAGTAGTATGTCGAGAGGCGGATGGGATGAGCAGTTCTTC
NA,TRBJ1-6,NA,15,TRBV2,CASSEFGFRESPLHF,TGTGCCAGCAGTGAATTCGGGTTCAGGGAATCACCCCTCCACTTT
NA,TRBJ1-2,NA,15,TRBV11-2,CASSRKGGHGYGYTF,TGTGCCAGCAGCCGTAAGGGGGGGCATGGCTATGGCTACACCTTC
NA,TRBJ2-1,NA,14,TRBV7-2,CASSPGQWYNEQFF,TGTGCCAGCAGCCCAGGGCAGTGGTACAATGAGCAGTTCTTC
once,TRBJ2-7,TRBD1,18,TRBV15,CATSRPQTGSTFRYEQYF,TGTGCCACCAGCAGACCCCAGACAGGGTCGACCTTTAGGTACGAGCAGTACTTC
few,TRBJ2-7,TRBD2,13,TRBV6-1,CASGPGGSYEQYF,TGTGCCAGCGGCCCGGGGGGATCCTACGAGCAGTACTTC
NA,TRBJ2-1,TRBD2,14,TRBV7-6,CASREAGGGNEQFF,TGTGCCAGCAGGGAGGCGGGGGGAGGCAATGAGCAGTTCTTC
NA,TRBJ2-1,TRBD1,15,TRBV11-2,CASSTYQGADNEQFF,TGTGCCAGCAGCACGTATCAGGGGGCGGACAATGAGCAGTTCTTC
NA,TRBJ1-3,NA,13,TRBV29-1,CSVISGPGNTIYF,TGCAGCGTCATCTCCGGTCCTGGAAACACCATATATTTT
NA,TRBJ1-1,NA,15,TRBV4-3,CASSQVEFRDTEAFF,TGCGCCAGCAGCCAAGTCGAATTCAGGGACACTGAAGCTTTCTTT
once,TRBJ1-3,NA,14,TRBV7-2,CASSLLGAGNTIYF,TGTGCCAGCAGCCTCTTAGGGGCTGGAAACACCATATATTTT